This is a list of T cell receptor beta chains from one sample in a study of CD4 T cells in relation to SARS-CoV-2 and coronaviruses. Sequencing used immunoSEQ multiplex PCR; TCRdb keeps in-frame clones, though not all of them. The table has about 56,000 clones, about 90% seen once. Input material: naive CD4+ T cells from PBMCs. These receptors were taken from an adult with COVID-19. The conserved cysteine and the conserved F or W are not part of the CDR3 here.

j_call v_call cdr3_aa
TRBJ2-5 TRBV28 ASSTLPWGGETQY
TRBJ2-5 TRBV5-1 ASSLVQETQY
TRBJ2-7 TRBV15 ATSRESGHVYEQY
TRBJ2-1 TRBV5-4 ASSVGGLLLYNEQF
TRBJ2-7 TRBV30 AWSQDSFVREQY
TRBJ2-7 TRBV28 ASSTPAGAYEQY
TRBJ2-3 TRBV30 AWEIGGSVDTQY
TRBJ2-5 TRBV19 ASSIAGGETQY
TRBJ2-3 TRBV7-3 ASSLTAGWDTQY
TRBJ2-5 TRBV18 ASSPSGEETQY
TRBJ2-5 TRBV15 ATSRIETQY
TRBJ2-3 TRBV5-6 ASSPGLADTDTQY
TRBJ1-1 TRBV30 AWSVGPPAF
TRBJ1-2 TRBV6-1 ASSEDRLVVASDT
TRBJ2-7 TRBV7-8 ASSSRTSANYEQY
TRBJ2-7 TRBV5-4 ASSSGTSGRSSYEQY
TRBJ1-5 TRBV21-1 ASSKALSMGQGNQPQH
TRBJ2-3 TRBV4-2 ASSQDLSAGFTDTQY
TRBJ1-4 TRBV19 ASSRQPNEKLF
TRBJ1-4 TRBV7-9 ASSLEATNEKLF
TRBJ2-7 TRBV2 ASNTRPHEQY
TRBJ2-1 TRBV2 ASSRREINEQF